This entry lists 25 T cell receptor beta chains sequenced from one sample in a study of long-term antiretroviral therapy in people with HIV. Survey-level immunoSEQ v3.0 assays were run. TCRdb keeps only in-frame clones here, not all; method: immunoSEQ multiplex PCR. Among fewer than 55,000 clones listed, about 96% were seen once. Material: unsorted PBMCs, obtained 3.7 years after starting antiretroviral therapy. All receptors come from a woman aged 50 to 65 with HIV.

This clone appeared a single time. The V gene is TRBV30, the J gene TRBJ1-1, with 9 bases fitting TRBD1. After removal of 3 bases from V and 3 bases from J, the junction contained 2 bases not matched to a gene. The V gene's germline CDR1 is GTSNPN and CDR2 SVGIG (reference sequence). The CDR3 loop spans 13 amino acids. The DNA of the CDR3 is TGTGCCTGGAGGACAGGGGGGGACACTGAAGCTTTCTTT. Its translation is CAWRTGGDTEAFF.

The chain carries TRBV5-1 and TRBJ2-3; 11 bases match TRBD2. CDR1 is SGHRS, CDR2 YFSETQ, per germline. There are 16 residues in the CDR3. The trim removed 2 bases at V and 4 bases at J, leaving 6 bases unmatched. CDR3 loop: CASSLLAGAGADTQYF. The CDR3 DNA sequence: TGCGCCAGCAGCTTACTAGCGGGGGCAGGAGCAGATACGCAGTATTTT.

This clone occurred once. The rearrangement uses TRBV5-1 and TRBJ1-2, with D possibly TRBD1 on 5 matching bases. Trimming shortened V by 0 bases and J by 3 bases, and 18 bases separated the two germline ends. Germline assignment: CDR1 SGHRS and CDR2 YFSETQ. The CDR3 runs 17 residues. The CDR3 coding sequence is TGCGCCAGCAGCTTGGACACAAACCCGGGGGATGACTATGGCTACACCTTC. This translates into CASSLDTNPGDDYGYTF.

V and J are TRBV7-3 and TRBJ2-2, with D maybe TRBD1 (6 bases). The V end was cut by 5 bases, the J end by 6 bases, with 10 bases between. The CDR3 is 13 amino acids. Per the germline V gene, CDR1 is SGHTA and CDR2 is FQGTGA. The CDR3 sequence is CASSATGPGELFF. The CDR3 DNA reads TGTGCCAGCAGCGCAACAGGGCCCGGGGAGCTGTTTTTT.

The V gene is TRBV5-1, the J gene TRBJ1-6; D uncertain. Germline loops: CDR1 SGHRS, CDR2 YFSETQ. CDR3 length equals 15 residues. V was clipped by 2 bases and J by 0 bases, with 6 bases between them. The CDR3 protein is CASSFYSSYNSPLHF. The CDR3 DNA follows: TGCGCCAGCAGCTTTTACAGCTCCTATAATTCACCCCTCCACTTT.

The CDR3 DNA sequence: TGTGCCAGCAGTTACTCGGTCGGGACTGGGGCCAACGTCCTGACTTTC. It is translated as CASSYSVGTGANVLTF. The chain is built from TRBV6-6 and TRBJ2-6; D is possibly TRBD2 (5 bases). This CDR3 contains 16 residues. V shed 0 bases and J shed 2 bases, with 8 bases lying between them. Germline CDR1 MNHNY, CDR2 SVGAGI (reference sequence).

This rearrangement joins TRBV11-1 to TRBJ2-6; the D is unclear. V was clipped by 5 bases and J by 0 bases, with 17 bases between them. Germline CDR1 SGHAT, CDR2 FQDESV (reference sequence). CDR3 length equals 18 residues. The CDR3 coding sequence is TGTGCCAGCAGCCCCCGGTCGGCACTTCGCTCTGGGGCCAACGTCCTGACTTTC. Protein product: CASSPRSALRSGANVLTF.

This chain connects TRBV27 to TRBJ1-3; maybe TRBD1 (5 bases). V lost 3 bases to trimming and J lost 3 bases, with 9 bases between them. There are 14 residues in the CDR3. Germline-derived CDR1 and CDR2 are MNHEY and SMNVEV (reference sequence). The CDR3 reads CASSFAGNGNTIYF. The CDR3 DNA is TGTGCCAGCAGTTTTGCAGGGAATGGAAACACCATATATTTT.

The chain is built from TRBV19 and TRBJ2-2; D is possibly TRBD1 (6 bases). Germline V CDR1 and CDR2: LNHDA, SQIVND (reference sequence). CDR3 size: 14 residues. V lost 6 bases and J 1 base, leaving 9 bases between the germline ends. CDR3 in DNA: TGTGCCAGTAGGGGGGCCATGAACACCGGGGAGCTGTTTTTT. Protein sequence: CASRGAMNTGELFF.

The chain couples TRBV9 to TRBJ2-7, with a tentative D call TRBD1 (6 bases). Trimming pared 0 bases from V and 3 bases from J, leaving 13 bases between. This CDR3 has 15 residues. Germline loops: CDR1 SGDLS, CDR2 YYNGEE. In DNA form, the CDR3 reads TGTGCCAGCAGCGTAGCAGTAGGGACAAGCTACGAGCAGTACTTC. Encoded protein: CASSVAVGTSYEQYF.

The chain links TRBV5-1 to TRBJ2-1, with D maybe TRBD1 (5 bases). Per germline, CDR1 SGHRS and CDR2 YFSETQ. CDR3 length: 16 residues. V dropped 0 bases and J dropped 5 bases, with 15 bases sitting between them. The CDR3 DNA is TGCGCCAGCAGCTTGGCCTCGACAGCCATGCACAATGAGCAGTTCTTC. This codes for CASSLASTAMHNEQFF.

This chain links TRBV27 with TRBJ1-5; perhaps TRBD1 as D (5 bases). Trimming took 6 bases from V and 8 from J, leaving 17 bases between them. The germline V gene has CDR1 MNHEY and CDR2 SMNVEV (reference sequence). The CDR3 runs 14 residues. The CDR3 sequence is CASSPYGGVEPQHF. Here the CDR3 DNA reads TGTGCCAGCAGCCCCTATGGGGGGGTTGAGCCCCAGCATTTT.

This chain joins TRBV6-5 and TRBJ2-2; D is possibly TRBD1 or TRBD2 (5 bases each). The V end was cut by 2 bases, the J end by 6 bases, with 10 bases between. Germline CDR1 MNHEY, CDR2 SVGAGI. The CDR3 totals 14 residues. Here the CDR3 DNA reads TGTGCCAGCAGTTACCATCGGGACGCCGGGGAGCTGTTTTTT. Protein sequence: CASSYHRDAGELFF.

The chain joins TRBV5-4 to TRBJ1-2; 7 bases are shared with TRBD1. Germline CDR1 SGHNT, CDR2 YYREEE (reference sequence). The CDR3 is made up of 14 amino acids. V lost 8 bases, J lost 4 bases, and 11 bases stayed unmatched. The chain's CDR3 is CARGRQGLGYGYTF. The DNA of the CDR3 is TGTGCCAGGGGCAGACAGGGCTTAGGCTATGGCTACACCTTC.

The chain has TRBV5-1 and TRBJ2-7, with a tentative D call TRBD1 (5 bases). CDR3 length: 14 amino acids. The V end lost 0 bases, the J end lost 1 base, and 8 bases lay between the germline ends. Germline CDR1 reads SGHRS; CDR2 reads YFSETQ. CDR3 in DNA: TGCGCCAGCAGCTTGGGGGGCGCGTCCTACGAGCAGTACTTC. Translating it yields CASSLGGASYEQYF.

This chain uses TRBV9 with TRBJ1-5; 8 bases are shared with TRBD1. Trimming took 4 bases from V and 5 from J; bases not matched to a gene: 5. Looked up from germline, CDR1 is SGDLS and CDR2 is YYNGEE. The CDR3 is 14 amino acids. The CDR3 nucleotides read TGTGCCAGCAGCCCAGGGGGCAGGGATCAGCCCCAGCATTTT. Amino acids: CASSPGGRDQPQHF. The full variable domain, in which reference TRBV9 and TRBJ1-5 provide the parts outside the CDR3, is DSGVTQTPKHLITATGQRVTLRCSPRSGDLSVYWYQQSLDQGLQFLIQYYNGEERAKGNILERFSAQQFPDLHSELNLSSLELGDSALYFCASSPGGRDQPQHFGDGTRLSIL.

This clone was observed a single time. The chain uses TRBV6-5 and TRBJ1-2; D perhaps matches TRBD1 (6 bases). The CDR3 is 13 amino acids. The V end was cut by 2 bases, the J end by 7 bases, with 11 bases between. Germline V CDR1 and CDR2: MNHEY, SVGAGI. CDR3 loop: CASSYEGGGGYTF. DNA for the CDR3: TGTGCCAGCAGTTACGAGGGGGGAGGTGGCTACACCTTC.

The V gene is TRBV27, the J gene TRBJ1-2; 8 bases are shared with TRBD1. With 3 bases clipped from V and 7 bases from J, the junction kept 13 bases outside the gene matches. The CDR3 consists of 16 residues. CDR1 and CDR2 (germline): MNHEY, SMNVEV (reference sequence). Here the CDR3 reads CASSFAYRGISGGYTF. The CDR3 DNA is TGTGCCAGCAGTTTCGCCTACAGGGGGATATCTGGTGGCTACACCTTC.

This chain joins TRBV11-2 and TRBJ2-7, with D unclear. This CDR3 has 11 amino acids. CDR1 is SGHAT and CDR2 is FQNNGV in the germline V gene. V lost 5 bases to trimming and J lost 4 bases, with 6 bases between them. CDR3 loop: CASSAKYEQYF. The CDR3 DNA sequence: TGTGCCAGCAGCGCTAAGTACGAGCAGTACTTC.

The rearrangement uses TRBV7-3 and TRBJ1-4; D is possibly TRBD1 (5 bases). Trimming shortened V by 5 bases and J by 7 bases, and 11 bases separated the two germline ends. The CDR3 has 13 residues. Germline CDR1 is SGHTA and CDR2 is FQGTGA. CDR3 nucleotides: TGTGCCAGCAGCCACCAGGGCTCTGAAAAACTGTTTTTT. This sequence encodes CASSHQGSEKLFF.

The chain employs TRBV19 and TRBJ1-2, with a tentative D call TRBD1 (6 bases). Germline loops: CDR1 LNHDA, CDR2 SQIVND (reference sequence). The length of the CDR3 is 15 residues. The V gene lost 5 bases and the J gene lost 4 bases, with 17 bases spanning the gap. CDR3 in amino acids: CASSPSRGGAYGYTF. The CDR3 nucleotides are TGTGCCAGTAGTCCCAGTAGGGGGGGCGCCTATGGCTACACCTTC.

The genes are TRBV29-1 and TRBJ1-3; no clear D gene. The CDR3 is 12 amino acids. Trimming stripped 7 bases from V and 0 bases from J, with 7 bases between. Germline V gene lookup returns CDR1 SQVTM and CDR2 ANQGSEA. The CDR3 reads CSGLLSGNTIYF. For the CDR3, the DNA is TGCAGCGGACTGCTCTCTGGAAACACCATATATTTT.

This chain joins TRBV19 and TRBJ1-3; 7 bases map to TRBD1. The CDR3 covers 15 residues. CDR1 and CDR2 (germline): LNHDA, SQIVND (reference sequence). Losses at the gene ends were 7 bases for V and 1 base for J; bases not matched to a gene: 7. CDR3 DNA sequence: TGTGCCAGTACCGACAGGGTCGGATCTGGAAACACCATATATTTT. Protein sequence: CASTDRVGSGNTIYF.

This rearrangement joins TRBV30 to TRBJ1-4, with D possibly TRBD1 on 5 matching bases. The CDR3 covers 18 residues. Germline assignment: CDR1 GTSNPN and CDR2 SVGIG (reference sequence). V dropped 5 bases and J dropped 6 bases, with 28 bases sitting between them. The CDR3 DNA reads TGTGCCTGGGGTATAGGGGCAGGGCCAGCCAGGAGGGATGAAAAACTGTTTTTT. It is translated as CAWGIGAGPARRDEKLFF.

The rearrangement links TRBV7-9 to TRBJ1-2; 8 bases fit TRBD1. This CDR3 region has 19 residues. J lost 3 bases, V lost 4 bases, and 19 bases had no gene match. The germline CDR1 and CDR2 sequences are SEHNR and FQNEAQ (reference sequence). CDR3 sequence reads: CASSSPLRDRKNGYYGYTF. The CDR3, as DNA: TGTGCCAGCAGCTCCCCCCTCCGGGACAGGAAAAACGGGTACTATGGCTACACCTTC.